One and the same sample provided the 20 T cell receptor beta chains below, sequenced in a study of STAT5B mutations in CD4+ large granular lymphocyte leukemia. The data were produced by immunoSEQ multiplex PCR, yet TCRdb's version contains in-frame clones alone and is incomplete. The sample yields over 30,000 clones, approximately 82% seen once. Sequencing was done on a sample of CD4+ T cells from blood buffy coats. The receptors originated from a human donor in good health.

V gene TRBV7-8 combines with J gene TRBJ2-1, with TRBD1 matching over 9 bases. The CDR3 has 13 residues. The V segment lost 5 bases and the J segment 9 bases; nucleotides outside the gene matches: 5. The germline V gene has CDR1 SGHVS and CDR2 FQNEAQ. The CDR3 DNA is TGTGCCAGCAGCGCGGACAGGGGAGGTGAGCAGTTCTTC. It encodes CASSADRGGEQFF.

This sequence joins TRBV9 and TRBJ2-5, with 9 bases lining up with TRBD1. The CDR3 spans 13 residues. The germline V gene encodes CDR1 SGDLS and CDR2 YYNGEE. V lost 4 bases and J lost 5; bases outside the gene matches: 3. This CDR3 is CASSFGTGETQYF. The CDR3 DNA follows: TGTGCCAGCAGCTTCGGGACAGGGGAGACCCAGTACTTC. The full variable domain, with the rest looked up from reference TRBV9 and TRBJ2-5, is DSGVTQTPKHLITATGQRVTLRCSPRSGDLSVYWYQQSLDQGLQFLIQYYNGEERAKGNILERFSAQQFPDLHSELNLSSLELGDSALYFCASSFGTGETQYFGPGTRLLVL.

This chain connects TRBV29-1 to TRBJ2-3, with 15 bases identical to TRBD2. After removal of 6 bases from V and 1 base from J, the junction contained 8 bases not matched to a gene. The CDR3 spans 17 residues. Germline loops: CDR1 SQVTM, CDR2 ANQGSEA. The CDR3 coding sequence is TGCAGCGTCGGACTAGCGGGAGGGCGACTTGGCACAGATACGCAGTATTTT. Encoded protein: CSVGLAGGRLGTDTQYF.

This chain joins TRBV7-2 and TRBJ2-3, with 8 bases matching TRBD2. The germline V gene encodes CDR1 SGHTA and CDR2 FQGNSA. This CDR3 is built from 18 residues. The junction had 10 bases not matched to a gene; V was cut back by 1 base and J by 1 base. CDR3 protein: CASSLGRGLGLGTDTQYF. The DNA for the CDR3 is TGTGCCAGCAGCTTAGGGCGGGGACTAGGATTGGGCACAGATACGCAGTATTTT. Drawing the rest from reference TRBV7-2 and TRBJ2-3, the complete variable domain is GAGVSQSPSNKVTEKGKDVELRCDPISGHTALYWYRQSLGQGLEFLIYFQGNSAPDKSGLPSDRFSAERTGGSVSTLTIQRTQQEDSAVYLCASSLGRGLGLGTDTQYFGPGTRLTVL.

J is TRBJ1-4 and V is TRBV25-1, with D hard to call. Trimming left V 2 bases short and J 11 bases short, with 21 bases between. CDR3 size: 16 residues. Germline V CDR1 and CDR2: MGHDK, SYGVNS. This CDR3 reads CASSEINPGDGRKLFF. The CDR3 DNA sequence: TGTGCCAGCAGTGAAATTAATCCGGGAGACGGAAGGAAACTGTTTTTT.

The chain couples TRBV5-1 to TRBJ2-7; a possible D gene is TRBD2 (5 bases). This CDR3 region has 13 residues. V dropped 4 bases and J dropped 4 bases, with 12 bases sitting between them. Germline CDR1 is SGHRS and CDR2 is YFSETQ. The CDR3 loop is CASSDGSGYEQYF. CDR3 nucleotides: TGCGCCAGCAGCGATGGGTCGGGATACGAGCAGTACTTC.

This chain links TRBV7-9 with TRBJ2-7, with D uncertain. V lost 5 bases and J 2 bases, leaving 16 bases between the germline ends. The CDR3 is made up of 15 amino acids. Germline CDR1 reads SEHNR; CDR2 reads FQNEAQ (reference sequence). For the CDR3, the DNA is TGTGCCAGCAGCCCCCGACATGCGGCGACCTACGAGCAGTACTTC. Translated: CASSPRHAATYEQYF.

The V and J genes are TRBV5-1 and TRBJ2-3, with D unresolved. The length of the CDR3 is 16 residues. With 0 bases removed from V and 5 bases from J, the gap between germline ends came to 16 bases. The germline CDR1 and CDR2 sequences are SGHRS and YFSETQ. In DNA, the CDR3 is TGCGCCAGCAGCTTGGATCCCCCCGGGCCCCAAGATACGCAGTATTTT. Its translation: CASSLDPPGPQDTQYF.

The chain couples TRBV5-1 to TRBJ1-1; D may be TRBD1 (5 bases). The CDR3 contains 13 residues. CDR1 and CDR2 from the germline V gene are SGHRS and YFSETQ. Trimming removed 3 bases at V and 5 bases at J, with 11 bases between. The CDR3 coding sequence is TGCGCCAGCAGCTCAGGGCAGAGGACTGAAGCTTTCTTT. This sequence encodes CASSSGQRTEAFF.

The chain employs TRBV5-5 and TRBJ1-2; the D gene is possibly TRBD1 (6 bases). The CDR3 consists of 15 residues. V was trimmed by 0 bases and J by 1 base, leaving 10 bases between them. Per germline, CDR1 SGHKS and CDR2 YYEKEE (reference sequence). In DNA form, the CDR3 reads TGTGCCAGCAGCTTGGGAAGGGGGGTTAACTATGGCTACACCTTC. Its protein product is CASSLGRGVNYGYTF. The complete variable domain, with remaining parts taken from reference TRBV5-5 and TRBJ1-2, reads DAGVTQSPTHLIKTRGQQVTLRCSPISGHKSVSWYQQVLGQGPQFIFQYYEKEERGRGNFPDRFSARQFPNYSSELNVNALLLGDSALYLCASSLGRGVNYGYTFGSGTRLTVV.

CDR3 sequence: CASSLKSGGGEKLFF. CDR3 DNA: TGTGCCAGCAGCTTAAAATCAGGCGGGGGAGAAAAACTGTTTTTT. The chain is built from TRBV5-4 and TRBJ1-4, with D perhaps matching TRBD1 (5 bases). The CDR3 extends over 15 amino acids. Trimming pared 2 bases from V and 8 bases from J, leaving 16 bases between. Germline CDR1 SGHNT, CDR2 YYREEE (reference sequence). Filled out from reference TRBV5-4 and TRBJ1-4, the complete variable domain reads ETGVTQSPTHLIKTRGQQVTLRCSSQSGHNTVSWYQQALGQGPQFIFQYYREEENGRGNFPPRFSGLQFPNYSSELNVNALELDDSALYLCASSLKSGGGEKLFFGSGTQLSVL.

Here the CDR3 reads CSVDRLRGKETQYF. The CDR3 DNA follows: TGCAGCGTTGATAGGCTCCGGGGTAAAGAGACCCAGTACTTC. V gene TRBV29-1 combines with J gene TRBJ2-5, with D possibly being TRBD2 (5 bases). The V end was cut by 3 bases, the J end by 3 bases, with 14 bases between. CDR1 SQVTM and CDR2 ANQGSEA come from the germline V gene. The CDR3 length is 14 residues.

In its sample, this clone was seen once. V gene TRBV7-2 combines with J gene TRBJ1-2, with 12 positions matching TRBD1. The CDR3 covers 17 residues. J was trimmed by 3 bases and V by 3 bases; bases with no gene match: 8. The germline V gene has CDR1 SGHTA and CDR2 FQGNSA. The CDR3 loop is CASSLMGGTGGYYGYTF. CDR3 in DNA: TGTGCCAGCAGCTTGATGGGAGGGACAGGGGGCTACTATGGCTACACCTTC.

This rearrangement joins TRBV7-2 to TRBJ2-7; unclear D gene. Trimming took off 5 bases at V and 4 bases at J, with 9 bases between the two ends. The CDR3 runs 12 residues. CDR1 is SGHTA and CDR2 is FQGNSA in the germline V gene. CDR3 residues: CASSPPRYEQYF. The CDR3 region has the DNA TGTGCCAGCAGCCCCCCCAGGTACGAGCAGTACTTC. Together with reference TRBV7-2 and TRBJ2-7, the CDR3 gives the full variable domain: GAGVSQSPSNKVTEKGKDVELRCDPISGHTALYWYRQSLGQGLEFLIYFQGNSAPDKSGLPSDRFSAERTGGSVSTLTIQRTQQEDSAVYLCASSPPRYEQYFGPGTRLTVT.

This rearrangement joins TRBV5-1 to TRBJ2-3; D unclear. Trimming removed 1 base from V and 0 bases from J, with 9 bases in between. Germline V gene data show CDR1 as SGHRS and CDR2 as YFSETQ. There are 15 residues in the CDR3. The DNA for the CDR3 is TGCGCCAGCAGCTTGTCTACATCTAGCACAGATACGCAGTATTTT. Translated: CASSLSTSSTDTQYF.

This clone was observed a handful of times. The rearrangement joins TRBV21-1 to TRBJ1-5; no DNA check was done on the table's D call, TRBD1. TRBV21-1 is marked as a pseudogene. The CDR3 length is 19 residues. The CDR3 nucleotides are TGTGCCAGGACACCCGAATTGGTCCGAGACAGGGCATGCAATCAGCCCCAGCATTTT. Encoded protein: CARTPELVRDRACNQPQHF.

Only one count was recorded for this clone. The V gene is TRBV18, the J gene TRBJ1-2, with 10 bases that match TRBD1. The junction had 14 bases not matched to a gene; V was cut back by 3 bases and J by 4 bases. CDR1 and CDR2 (germline): KGHSH, LQKENI. This CDR3 region has 18 residues. The CDR3 sequence: CASSPLPGQGQSAYGYTF. In nucleotides, the CDR3 is TGTGCCAGCTCACCCTTGCCGGGACAGGGGCAGTCTGCCTATGGCTACACCTTC.

The CDR3 loop is CASSSSSGGITDTQYF. CDR3 sequence (DNA): TGTGCCAGCTCATCTTCGTCCGGGGGAATTACAGATACGCAGTATTTT. The chain combines TRBV18 with TRBJ2-3; perhaps TRBD2 as D (6 bases). CDR1 and CDR2 from the germline V gene are KGHSH and LQKENI. The CDR3 has 16 residues. Trimming cost V 5 bases and J 3 bases, with 18 bases left between them.

This sequence joins TRBV5-1 and TRBJ2-3; D is perhaps TRBD1 or TRBD2 (5 bases each). The CDR3 covers 15 residues. Trimming took 0 bases from V and 2 from J, leaving 10 bases between them. The V gene's germline CDR1 is SGHRS and CDR2 YFSETQ. The CDR3 nucleotides are TGCGCCAGCAGCTTGGATGGGACCAACACAGATACGCAGTATTTT. It codes for CASSLDGTNTDTQYF.

This chain joins TRBV6-4 and TRBJ2-2, with 8 bases that match TRBD2. The CDR3 has 16 amino acids. Germline CDR1 is MRHNA and CDR2 is SNTAGT. V was clipped by 6 bases and J by 5 bases; unmatched bases: 11. The CDR3 DNA reads as TGTGCCAGCAGCCCCCTTACGGGGGGGCGGACCGGGGAGCTGTTTTTT. It yields the protein CASSPLTGGRTGELFF.